The 32 T cell receptor beta chains below all came from one sample that was sequenced in a study of blood T cell repertoires in COVID-19. Repertoires were generated with immunoSEQ multiplex PCR, while TCRdb's copy carries only in-frame clones and drops some. The sample holds 240,000 or so clones, more than 85% seen once. Sequencing used PBMCs or T cells enriched from blood (not recorded which). These receptors were taken from a man aged 35 to 55 who had recovered from COVID-19.

Only one count was recorded for this clone. The chain has TRBV11-2 and TRBJ2-7; no firm D call. CDR3 length: 12 residues. V was pared by 4 bases and J by 3 bases, with 7 bases between. From germline, CDR1 is SGHAT and CDR2 FQNNGV. CDR3 nucleotide sequence: TGTGCCAGCAGCTCTACCCGCTACGAGCAGTACTTC. Amino acid sequence: CASSSTRYEQYF. Complete variable domain (other parts from reference TRBV11-2 and TRBJ2-7): EAGVAQSPRYKIIEKRQSVAFWCNPISGHATLYWYQQILGQGPKLLIQFQNNGVVDDSQLPKDRFSAERLKGVDSTLKIQPAKLEDSAVYLCASSSTRYEQYFGPGTRLTVT.

V is TRBV27 and J is TRBJ1-2; 8 bases line up with TRBD1. Germline V lookup: CDR1 MNHEY, CDR2 SMNVEV (reference sequence). The V segment lost 6 bases and the J segment 6 bases; nucleotides outside the gene matches: 9. CDR3 length: 14 residues. The CDR3 nucleotides are TGTGCCAGCAGCCTCAGGGGGCCCCGCGATGGCTACACCTTC. It yields the protein CASSLRGPRDGYTF.

The V call is TRBV4-1, the J call TRBJ2-3; 9 bases are shared with TRBD2. Germline V gives CDR1 MGHRA, CDR2 YSYEKL. The CDR3 is made up of 20 amino acids. The V segment lost 1 base and the J segment 1 base; nucleotides outside the gene matches: 15. For the CDR3, the DNA is TGCGCCAGCAGCCAAGCCCCTCGGGGACTAGCCCTAATTGGCACAGATACGCAGTATTTT. It codes for CASSQAPRGLALIGTDTQYF.

As concerns this clone: The sample holds other DNA sequences that translate to the same CDR3. The rearrangement joins TRBV9 to TRBJ1-1; no clear D gene. This CDR3 comprises 14 residues. Between the trimmed V and J ends, which lost 1 base and 1 base, there was a span of 8 bases. Looked up from germline, CDR1 is SGDLS and CDR2 is YYNGEE. Here the CDR3 reads CASSVISENTEAFF. The DNA of the CDR3 is TGTGCCAGCAGCGTAATTTCAGAGAACACTGAAGCTTTCTTT. The complete variable domain, with remaining parts taken from reference TRBV9 and TRBJ1-1, reads DSGVTQTPKHLITATGQRVTLRCSPRSGDLSVYWYQQSLDQGLQFLIQYYNGEERAKGNILERFSAQQFPDLHSELNLSSLELGDSALYFCASSVISENTEAFFGQGTRLTVV.

CDR3 region: CSVEDRTGWDYEQYF. In nucleotides, the CDR3 is TGCAGCGTTGAAGACCGGACAGGGTGGGACTACGAGCAGTACTTC. This chain links TRBV29-1 with TRBJ2-7, with 8 bases fitting TRBD1. CDR1 is SQVTM, CDR2 ANQGSEA, per germline. The CDR3 is 15 amino acids. The trim removed 0 bases at V and 3 bases at J, leaving 7 bases unmatched.

This chain uses TRBV29-1 with TRBJ2-1; the match to TRBD1 covers 7 bases. J lost 0 bases, V lost 5 bases, and 16 bases had no gene match. Germline lookup yields CDR1 SQVTM and CDR2 ANQGSEA. CDR3 length: 18 amino acids. The chain's CDR3 is CSVQGVRNRGNSYNEQFF. DNA for the CDR3: TGCAGCGTTCAGGGGGTCAGGAATCGTGGAAACTCCTACAATGAGCAGTTCTTC.

A single count supports this clone. The CDR3, as DNA: TGTGCCAGTAGTCCGAGACAGGGGGCGGCTGGCTACACCTTC. It yields the protein CASSPRQGAAGYTF. The rearrangement joins TRBV19 to TRBJ1-2; 10 bases map to TRBD1. J was trimmed by 7 bases and V by 5 bases; bases with no gene match: 7. Germline lookup yields CDR1 LNHDA and CDR2 SQIVND (reference sequence). This CDR3 is built from 14 residues.

The V call is TRBV29-1, the J call TRBJ2-5, with D hard to call. Trimming stripped 4 bases from V and 5 bases from J, with 11 bases between. This CDR3 contains 12 residues. The germline gives CDR1 SQVTM, CDR2 ANQGSEA. The CDR3 nucleotides read TGCAGCGTTGGATCGCAGGTTGAGACCCAGTACTTC. Translating it yields CSVGSQVETQYF.

This chain's CDR3 is CASRGQGNYEQYF. The CDR3 DNA is TGTGCCAGTAGGGGCCAGGGCAACTACGAGCAGTACTTC. The chain uses TRBV19 and TRBJ2-7; D is possibly TRBD1 (5 bases). With 6 bases removed from V and 3 bases from J, the gap between germline ends came to 12 bases. Germline CDR1 is LNHDA and CDR2 is SQIVND (reference sequence). The CDR3 extends over 13 amino acids.

The rearrangement uses TRBV28 and TRBJ1-2; 9 bases fit TRBD1. The CDR3 spans 18 residues. With 5 bases clipped from V and 8 bases from J, the junction kept 21 bases outside the gene matches. The V gene's germline CDR1 is MDHEN and CDR2 SYDVKM. The CDR3 DNA reads as TGTGCCAGCAGTACACCTTTGGGATTCGGGACAGGGTTTGGAGGCTACACCTTC. Translated, it gives CASSTPLGFGTGFGGYTF.

The chain uses TRBV2 and TRBJ2-5, with 9 nucleotides matching TRBD1. Per the germline V gene, CDR1 is SNHLY and CDR2 is FYNNEI. This CDR3 is 13 amino acids long. V dropped 7 bases and J dropped 0; count of bases not matched to a gene: 0. The CDR3 nucleotides read TGTGCCAGCAACAGGGGGCACCAAGAGACCCAGTACTTC. Its protein product is CASNRGHQETQYF.

The chain combines TRBV4-2 with TRBJ2-1; TRBD2 agrees at 8 bases. J gave up 8 bases and V 2 bases, and 11 bases lay outside the gene matches. There are 16 residues in the CDR3. Germline V gives CDR1 LGHNA, CDR2 YNFKEQ. The CDR3 DNA reads TGTGCCAGCAGCCAATTGGGGACTAGGGATTGGTATGAGCAGTTCTTC. It yields the protein CASSQLGTRDWYEQFF.

The CDR3 loop reads CASSKSGLAGPYSPLHF. The CDR3 coding sequence is TGTGCCAGCAGCAAAAGCGGATTGGCGGGGCCGTATTCACCCCTCCACTTT. The gene calls are TRBV21-1 and TRBJ1-6. TRBV21-1 is an annotated pseudogene. The CDR3 spans 17 residues.

The chain carries TRBV7-9 and TRBJ2-1; TRBD2 matches 8 bases. Germline values: CDR1 SEHNR, CDR2 FQNEAQ (reference sequence). The J segment lost 4 bases and the V segment lost 3 bases, leaving 5 bases of the junction unmatched. This CDR3 comprises 15 residues. DNA for the CDR3: TGTGCCAGCAGCTTGACCGGACTAGCTTACAATGAGCAGTTCTTC. As protein: CASSLTGLAYNEQFF.

The rearrangement uses TRBV28 and TRBJ2-2; D may be TRBD2 (6 bases). V dropped 8 bases and J dropped 8 bases, with 18 bases sitting between them. Per the germline V gene, CDR1 is MDHEN and CDR2 is SYDVKM. CDR3 size: 14 residues. The CDR3 nucleotides are TGTGCCAGCGGGAGGAGGGAGCGTCGTGGGGAGCTGTTTTTT. Translation: CASGRRERRGELFF.

This rearrangement joins TRBV30 to TRBJ2-7; 9 positions agree with TRBD1. Germline assignment: CDR1 GTSNPN and CDR2 SVGIG (reference sequence). This CDR3 region has 13 residues. The junction had 3 bases not matched to a gene; V was cut back by 2 bases and J by 4 bases. This CDR3 is CAWSRDREYEQYF. CDR3 coding DNA: TGTGCCTGGAGTCGGGACAGGGAATACGAGCAGTACTTC.

The table lists this clone with a count of one. The J gene is TRBJ2-7, the V gene TRBV12-5, with 13 bases identical to TRBD2. CDR1 is LGHNT and CDR2 is FRNRAP in the germline V gene. Trimming at V came to 5 bases and at J to 2 bases, leaving 9 bases not matched to a gene. There are 17 residues in the CDR3. The DNA of the CDR3 is TGTGCTAGTGGTCCCCGGACTAGCGGGAGTGTAACCTACGAGCAGTACTTC. Amino acids: CASGPRTSGSVTYEQYF.

This chain joins TRBV18 and TRBJ2-2, with 9 bases aligning to TRBD2. Germline-derived CDR1 and CDR2 are KGHSH and LQKENI. The V segment lost 3 bases and the J segment 3 bases; nucleotides outside the gene matches: 5. The CDR3 covers 16 residues. The CDR3 here is CASSPQAGGYTGELFF. In DNA form, the CDR3 reads TGTGCCAGCTCACCCCAGGCGGGGGGGTACACCGGGGAGCTGTTTTTT.

Only a few counts were recorded for this clone. V is TRBV9 and J is TRBJ2-3, with TRBD2 identical over 11 bases. Germline CDR1 is SGDLS and CDR2 is YYNGEE. V lost 0 bases, J lost 5 bases, and 8 bases stayed unmatched. The CDR3 spans 17 residues. The CDR3 is CASSVGVAGGREDTQYF. CDR3 DNA sequence: TGTGCCAGCAGCGTAGGCGTAGCGGGAGGGCGGGAAGATACGCAGTATTTT.

This chain joins TRBV25-1 and TRBJ1-2; no firm D call. This CDR3 contains 13 residues. Trimming stripped 0 bases from V and 8 bases from J, with 10 bases between. The germline V gene encodes CDR1 MGHDK and CDR2 SYGVNS. CDR3 sequence: CASSEYSISGYTF. CDR3 coding DNA: TGTGCCAGCAGTGAATATTCCATTTCCGGCTACACCTTC.

The chain carries TRBV20-1 and TRBJ1-2; 9 bases map to TRBD1. Trimming at V came to 3 bases and at J to 5 bases, leaving 13 bases not matched to a gene. From germline, CDR1 is DFQATT and CDR2 SNEGSKA (reference sequence). The CDR3 is made up of 16 amino acids. The CDR3 bases are TGCAGTGCTAGTAACCCTTTGGACAGGGGATGGTATGGCTACACCTTC. Its translation is CSASNPLDRGWYGYTF.

The V and J genes are TRBV6-5 and TRBJ1-1, with 7 bases lining up with TRBD1. Germline V gene sequence: CDR1 MNHEY, CDR2 SVGAGI. V dropped 6 bases and J dropped 8; count of bases not matched to a gene: 6. The CDR3 loop spans 12 amino acids. The CDR3 nucleotides are TGTGCCAGCAGGCCCGTGGACAGGGAAGCTTTCTTT. Translated: CASRPVDREAFF.

The chain employs TRBV4-1 and TRBJ1-5; 8 bases map to TRBD1. Germline assignment: CDR1 MGHRA and CDR2 YSYEKL. The V segment lost 0 bases and the J segment 0 bases; nucleotides outside the gene matches: 10. This CDR3 has 19 amino acids. The CDR3 region has the DNA TGCGCCAGCAGCCAAGATAAGACAGGGGATCTTTTTAGCAATCAGCCCCAGCATTTT. Residues: CASSQDKTGDLFSNQPQHF.

This chain links TRBV7-9 with TRBJ1-1; 9 nucleotides line up with TRBD1. From germline, CDR1 is SEHNR and CDR2 FQNEAQ (reference sequence). J was trimmed by 6 bases and V by 2 bases; bases with no gene match: 7. The CDR3 spans 15 residues. CDR3 coding DNA: TGTGCCAGCAGCTTACTGGGGACAGGGTTGGCTGAAGCTTTCTTT. Translation gives CASSLLGTGLAEAFF.

The chain combines TRBV28 with TRBJ2-7, with 11 bases lining up with TRBD2. Trimming removed 6 bases from V and 2 bases from J; junction bases left unmatched: 3. CDR1 and CDR2 (germline): MDHEN, SYDVKM. The CDR3 spans 14 residues. CDR3 amino acids: CASSGTSGAYEQYF. The CDR3 coding sequence is TGTGCCAGCAGCGGGACTAGCGGAGCCTACGAGCAGTACTTC.

The rearrangement joins TRBV3-1 (or the pseudogene TRBV3-2) to TRBJ1-6; 7 bases match TRBD1. V lost 1 base and J lost 8; bases outside the gene matches: 5. Germline V CDR1 and CDR2: LGHDT, YNNKEL (reference sequence). The length of the CDR3 is 15 residues. CDR3 nucleotides: TGTGCCAGCAGCCAAGTCGGGACAGCTCATTCACCCCTCCACTTT. Protein: CASSQVGTAHSPLHF.

This chain connects TRBV5-4 to TRBJ1-1, with a tentative D call TRBD1 (6 bases). Germline V gene sequence: CDR1 SGHNT, CDR2 YYREEE (reference sequence). This CDR3 has 14 amino acids. V was pared by 7 bases and J by 4 bases, with 17 bases between. For the CDR3, the DNA is TGTGCCAGCCAAGGGGGGGGCGCGGGCACTGAAGCTTTCTTT. Protein product: CASQGGGAGTEAFF.

The J gene is TRBJ1-5, the V gene TRBV19, with D unclear. This CDR3 has 15 amino acids. The germline V and J ends were trimmed by 7 bases and 8 bases, with 21 bases remaining between them. Per germline, CDR1 LNHDA and CDR2 SQIVND (reference sequence). The CDR3 is CASKSLTGIIKPQHF. CDR3 bases: TGTGCCAGTAAGTCCCTCACCGGGATTATCAAGCCCCAGCATTTT.

The V and J genes are TRBV11-3 and TRBJ1-1; 8 bases fit TRBD1. Germline V lookup: CDR1 SGHNT, CDR2 YENEEA. The CDR3 extends over 11 amino acids. The ends lost 5 bases at V and 13 bases at J; junction bases unmatched: 6. The chain's CDR3 is CASSRTGKGFF. The DNA of the CDR3 is TGTGCCAGCAGCCGGACAGGGAAGGGTTTCTTT. The full variable domain, in which reference TRBV11-3 and TRBJ1-1 provide the parts outside the CDR3, is EAGVVQSPRYKIIEKKQPVAFWCNPISGHNTLYWYLQNLGQGPELLIRYENEEAVDDSQLPKDRFSAERLKGVDSTLKIQPAELGDSAVYLCASSRTGKGFFGQGTRLTVV.

This chain links TRBV9 with TRBJ1-3; D perhaps matches TRBD1 (5 bases). Trimming left V 4 bases short and J 2 bases short, with 13 bases between. The CDR3 covers 15 residues. From germline, CDR1 is SGDLS and CDR2 YYNGEE. For the CDR3, the DNA is TGTGCCAGCAGCATAAGCCGGGGGACTGGAAACACCATATATTTT. As protein: CASSISRGTGNTIYF.

The chain joins TRBV7-8 to TRBJ2-7; D is unclear. The V gene lost 0 bases and the J gene lost 0 bases, with 15 bases spanning the gap. Germline-derived CDR1 and CDR2 are SGHVS and FQNEAQ. CDR3 length: 17 residues. The CDR3 DNA reads TGTGCCAGCAGCTTAGCGAAACTCATCTCTTACTCCTACGAGCAGTACTTC. Protein product: CASSLAKLISYSYEQYF.

V is TRBV4-3 and J is TRBJ1-5; D gene uncertain. There are 18 residues in the CDR3. V lost 0 bases to trimming and J lost 1 base, with 16 bases between them. Germline CDR1 LGHNA, CDR2 YSLEER. As DNA, the CDR3 is TGCGCCAGCAGCCAAGATAGGTCAGGCCCTTTGAGCAATCAGCCCCAGCATTTT. Protein: CASSQDRSGPLSNQPQHF.